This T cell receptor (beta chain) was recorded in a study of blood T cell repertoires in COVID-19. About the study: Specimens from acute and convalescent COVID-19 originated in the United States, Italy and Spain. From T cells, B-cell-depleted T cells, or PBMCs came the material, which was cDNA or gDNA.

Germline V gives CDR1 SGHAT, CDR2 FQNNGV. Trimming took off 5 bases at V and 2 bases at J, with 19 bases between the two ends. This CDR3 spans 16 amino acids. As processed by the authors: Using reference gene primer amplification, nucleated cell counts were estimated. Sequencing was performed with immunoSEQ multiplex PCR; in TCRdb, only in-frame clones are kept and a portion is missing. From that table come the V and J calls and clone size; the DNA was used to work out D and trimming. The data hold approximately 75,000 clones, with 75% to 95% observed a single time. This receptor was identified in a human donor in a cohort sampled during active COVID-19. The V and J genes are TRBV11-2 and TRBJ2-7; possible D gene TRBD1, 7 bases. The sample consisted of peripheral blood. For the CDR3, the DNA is TGTGCCAGCAGCCCCGTTAACAGGGGAGGAACCTACGAGCAGTACTTC. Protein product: CASSPVNRGGTYEQYF.